This TCR beta chain was retrieved from a study of tumor and adjacent non-tumor tissue in lung cancer. Study-wide findings and caveats: Significantly higher TCR diversity was found in tumor than normal lung.

V lost 3 bases to trimming and J lost 13 bases; unmatched junction nucleotides: 17. The CDR3 sequence is 16 residues long. From germline, CDR1 is MGHRA and CDR2 YSYEKL. A modified ARM-PCR protocol with three rounds of nested PCR amplified TCRbeta. TCRdb itself ran the multiplex PCR reads through MiXCR, one entry per CDR3 protein. Of fewer than 85,000 distinct CDR3 sequences in the sample, roughly 80% were seen once. Concerning this clonotype itself: The target antigen is unknown.

RNA was extracted from bulk tissue without any cell sorting. The sample consisted of lung tumor tissue. The receptor was isolated from a woman aged 50 to 60 with non-small cell lung cancer. This chain connects TRBV4-1 to TRBJ2-7; 11 bases are a match to TRBD2. CDR3 sequence (DNA): TGCGCCAGCAGCCAGGATAGGACTAGCGGGTTCTACGTGCAATACTTC. The encoded protein is CASSQDRTSGFYVQYF.